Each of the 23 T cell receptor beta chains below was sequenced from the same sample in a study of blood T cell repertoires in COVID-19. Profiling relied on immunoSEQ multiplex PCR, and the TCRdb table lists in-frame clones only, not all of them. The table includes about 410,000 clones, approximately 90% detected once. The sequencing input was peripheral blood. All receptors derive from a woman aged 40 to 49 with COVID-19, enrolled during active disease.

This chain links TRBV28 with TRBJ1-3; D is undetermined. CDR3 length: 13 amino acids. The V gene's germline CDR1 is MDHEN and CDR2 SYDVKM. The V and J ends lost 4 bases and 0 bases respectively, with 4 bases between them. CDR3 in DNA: TGTGCCAGCAGTTACAGCTCTGGAAACACCATATATTTT. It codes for CASSYSSGNTIYF.

As DNA, the CDR3 is TGCGCCAGCAGCCAAGGGACAACAACTAATGAAAAACTGTTTTTT. This translates into CASSQGTTTNEKLFF. The chain employs TRBV4-1 and TRBJ1-4; weak D call: TRBD1 (5 bases). The CDR3 runs to 15 residues. In germline, CDR1 is MGHRA, CDR2 YSYEKL. V lost 1 base to trimming and J lost 0 bases, with 6 bases between them.

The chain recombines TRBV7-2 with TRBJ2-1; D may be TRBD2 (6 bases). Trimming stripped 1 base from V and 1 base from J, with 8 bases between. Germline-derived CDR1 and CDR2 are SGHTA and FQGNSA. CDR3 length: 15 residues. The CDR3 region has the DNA TGTGCCAGCAGCTTAGACGGGAGATCCTACAATGAGCAGTTCTTC. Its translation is CASSLDGRSYNEQFF.

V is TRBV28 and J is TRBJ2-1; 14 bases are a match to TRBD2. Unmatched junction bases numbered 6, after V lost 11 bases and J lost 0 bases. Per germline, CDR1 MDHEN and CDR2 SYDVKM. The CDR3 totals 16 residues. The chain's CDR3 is CAGSTSGRGSYNEQFF. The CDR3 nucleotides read TGTGCCGGCTCGACTAGCGGGAGGGGCTCCTACAATGAGCAGTTCTTC.

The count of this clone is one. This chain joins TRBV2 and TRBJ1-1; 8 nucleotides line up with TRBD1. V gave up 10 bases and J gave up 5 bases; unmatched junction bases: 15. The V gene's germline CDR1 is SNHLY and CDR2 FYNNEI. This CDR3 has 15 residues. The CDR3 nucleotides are TGTGCCACCCGTGGGGGCAGGGGGCGTCGGACTGAAGCTTTCTTT. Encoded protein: CATRGGRGRRTEAFF.

The CDR3: CASSLAFRPLQDTNEKLFF. In DNA, the CDR3 is TGTGCCAGCAGCTTAGCCTTCAGACCACTTCAGGATACTAATGAAAAACTGTTTTTT. The chain couples TRBV7-8 to TRBJ1-4; D gene unclear. V lost 0 bases, J lost 2 bases, and 19 bases lay in between. The CDR3 is made up of 19 amino acids. Germline V gene sequence: CDR1 SGHVS, CDR2 FQNEAQ.

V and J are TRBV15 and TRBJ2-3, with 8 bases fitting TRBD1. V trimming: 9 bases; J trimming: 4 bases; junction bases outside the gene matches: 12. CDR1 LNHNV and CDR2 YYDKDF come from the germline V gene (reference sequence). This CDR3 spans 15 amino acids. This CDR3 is CATAPRQGAADTQYF. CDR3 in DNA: TGTGCCACTGCCCCCAGGCAGGGGGCCGCAGATACGCAGTATTTT.

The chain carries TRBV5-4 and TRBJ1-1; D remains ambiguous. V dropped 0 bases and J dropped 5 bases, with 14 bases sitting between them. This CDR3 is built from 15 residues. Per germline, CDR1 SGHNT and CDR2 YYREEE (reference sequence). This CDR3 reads CASSLGRQVNTEAFF. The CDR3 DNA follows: TGTGCCAGCAGCTTGGGTAGGCAGGTCAATACTGAAGCTTTCTTT.

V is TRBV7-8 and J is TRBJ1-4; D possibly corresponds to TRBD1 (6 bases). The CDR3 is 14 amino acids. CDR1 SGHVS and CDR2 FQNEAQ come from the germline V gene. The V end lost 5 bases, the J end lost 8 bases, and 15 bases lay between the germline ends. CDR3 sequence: CASSLIQGLEKLFF. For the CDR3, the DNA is TGTGCCAGCAGCCTAATACAGGGTCTAGAAAAACTGTTTTTT. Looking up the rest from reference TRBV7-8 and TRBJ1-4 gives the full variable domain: GAGVSQSPRYKVAKRGQDVALRCDPISGHVSLFWYQQALGQGPEFLTYFQNEAQLDKSGLPSDRFFAERPEGSVSTLKIQRTQQEDSAVYLCASSLIQGLEKLFFGSGTQLSVL.

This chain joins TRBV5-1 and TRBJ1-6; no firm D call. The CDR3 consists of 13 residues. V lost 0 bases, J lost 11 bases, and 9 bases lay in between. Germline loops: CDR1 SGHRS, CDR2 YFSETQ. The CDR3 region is CASSLGKEAPLHF. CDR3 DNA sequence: TGCGCCAGCAGCTTGGGGAAGGAGGCACCCCTCCACTTT. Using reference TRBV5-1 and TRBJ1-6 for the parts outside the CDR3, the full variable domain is KAGVTQTPRYLIKTRGQQVTLSCSPISGHRSVSWYQQTPGQGLQFLFEYFSETQRNKGNFPGRFSGRQFSNSRSEMNVSTLELGDSALYLCASSLGKEAPLHFGNGTRLTVT.

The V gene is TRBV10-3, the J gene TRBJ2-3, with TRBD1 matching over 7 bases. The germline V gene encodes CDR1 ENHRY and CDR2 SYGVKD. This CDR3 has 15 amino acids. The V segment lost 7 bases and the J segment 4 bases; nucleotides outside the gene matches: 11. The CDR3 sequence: CAITPGQDQADTQYF. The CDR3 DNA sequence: TGTGCCATCACTCCCGGACAGGACCAAGCAGATACGCAGTATTTT.

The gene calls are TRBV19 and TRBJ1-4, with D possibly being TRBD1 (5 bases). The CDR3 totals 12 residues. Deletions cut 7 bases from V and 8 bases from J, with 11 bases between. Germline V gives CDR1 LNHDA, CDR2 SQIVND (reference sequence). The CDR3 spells CASTGDGEKLFF. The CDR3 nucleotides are TGTGCCAGTACGGGGGACGGAGAAAAACTGTTTTTT.

In DNA form, the CDR3 reads TGTGCCAGTAGCCTAGGTGAGACAGCTAGAGAGGCCCCCTACGAGCAGTACTTC. Translating it yields CASSLGETAREAPYEQYF. This chain joins TRBV19 and TRBJ2-7; D is possibly TRBD1 (5 bases). The CDR3 is 18 residues long. The germline CDR1 and CDR2 sequences are LNHDA and SQIVND (reference sequence). The V end lost 6 bases, the J end lost 2 bases, and 26 bases lay between the germline ends.

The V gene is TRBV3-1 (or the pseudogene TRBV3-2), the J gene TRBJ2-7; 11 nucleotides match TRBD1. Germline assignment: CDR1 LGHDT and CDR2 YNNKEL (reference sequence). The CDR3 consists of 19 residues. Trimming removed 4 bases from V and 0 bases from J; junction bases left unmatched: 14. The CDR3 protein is CASSRKIGTGGSRSYEQYF. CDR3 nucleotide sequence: TGTGCCAGCAGCCGAAAAATTGGGACAGGGGGTTCACGCTCCTACGAGCAGTACTTC.

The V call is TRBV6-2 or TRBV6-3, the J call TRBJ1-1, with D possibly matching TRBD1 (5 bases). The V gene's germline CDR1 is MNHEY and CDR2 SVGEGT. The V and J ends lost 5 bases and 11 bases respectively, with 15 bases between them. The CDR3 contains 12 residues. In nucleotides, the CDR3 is TGTGCCAGCAGTATATGGAGGGGAGAGGCTTTCTTT. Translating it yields CASSIWRGEAFF.

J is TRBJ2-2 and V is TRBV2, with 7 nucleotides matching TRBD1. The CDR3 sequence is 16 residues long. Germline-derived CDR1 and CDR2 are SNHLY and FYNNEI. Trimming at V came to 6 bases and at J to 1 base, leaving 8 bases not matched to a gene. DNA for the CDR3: TGTGCCAGCAGGGCCGGGACAGCGATGAACACCGGGGAGCTGTTTTTT. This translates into CASRAGTAMNTGELFF.

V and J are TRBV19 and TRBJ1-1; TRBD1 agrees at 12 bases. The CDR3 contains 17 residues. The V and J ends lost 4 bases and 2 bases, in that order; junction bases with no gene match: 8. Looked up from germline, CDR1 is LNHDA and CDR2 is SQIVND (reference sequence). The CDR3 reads CASSTLGQGARNTEAFF. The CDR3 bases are TGTGCCAGTAGTACCCTGGGACAGGGGGCTCGAAACACTGAAGCTTTCTTT.

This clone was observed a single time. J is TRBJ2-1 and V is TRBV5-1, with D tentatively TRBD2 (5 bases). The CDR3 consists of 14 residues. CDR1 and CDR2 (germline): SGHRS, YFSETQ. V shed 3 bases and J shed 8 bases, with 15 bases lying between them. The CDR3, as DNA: TGCGCCAGCAGCTCGGGGTCTGACATTCATGAGCAGTTCTTC. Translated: CASSSGSDIHEQFF.

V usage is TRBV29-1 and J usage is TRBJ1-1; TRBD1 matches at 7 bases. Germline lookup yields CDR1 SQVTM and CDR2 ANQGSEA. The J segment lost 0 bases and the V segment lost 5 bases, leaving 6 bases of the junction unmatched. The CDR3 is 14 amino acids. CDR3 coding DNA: TGCAGCGTTACAAGACAGGGATTGAACACTGAAGCTTTCTTT. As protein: CSVTRQGLNTEAFF.

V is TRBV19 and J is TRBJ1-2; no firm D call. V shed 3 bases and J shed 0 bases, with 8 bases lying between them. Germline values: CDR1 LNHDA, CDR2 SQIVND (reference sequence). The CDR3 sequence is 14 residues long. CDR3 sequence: CASSISSANYGYTF. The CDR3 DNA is TGTGCCAGTAGTATTTCGTCTGCTAACTATGGCTACACCTTC.

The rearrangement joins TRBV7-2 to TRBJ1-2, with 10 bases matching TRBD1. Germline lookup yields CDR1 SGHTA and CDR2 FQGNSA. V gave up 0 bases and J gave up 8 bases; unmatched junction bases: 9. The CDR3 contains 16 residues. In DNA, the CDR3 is TGTGCCAGCAGCTTAGCTGTACCGACAGGGGGCGGAGGCTACACCTTC. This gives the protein CASSLAVPTGGGGYTF.

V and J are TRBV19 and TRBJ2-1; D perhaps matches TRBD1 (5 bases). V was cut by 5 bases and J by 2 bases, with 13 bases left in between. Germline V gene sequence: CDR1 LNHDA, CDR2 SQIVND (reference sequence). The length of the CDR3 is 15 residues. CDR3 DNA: TGTGCCAGTAGTTTCAGTAGGGGTCCCTACAATGAGCAGTTCTTC. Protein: CASSFSRGPYNEQFF.

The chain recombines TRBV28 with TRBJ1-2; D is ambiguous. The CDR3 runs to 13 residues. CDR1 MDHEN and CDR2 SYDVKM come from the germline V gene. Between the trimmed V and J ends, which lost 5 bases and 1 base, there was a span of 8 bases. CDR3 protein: CASSATVNYGYTF. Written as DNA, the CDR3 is TGTGCCAGCAGTGCAACAGTTAACTATGGCTACACCTTC.